The sequence of this T cell receptor (beta chain) was determined in a study of cytomegalovirus exposure and HLA in healthy donors. PCR amplification relied on 60 Vbeta primers (plus 13 Jbeta primers). Here immunoSEQ multiplex PCR was the method, and the copy in TCRdb shows in-frame clones only, minus some. The sample yields 200,000 to 250,000 clones, around four fifths seen once. Comments on this clone: An end of the junction does not agree with germline; a read error may underlie this.

The source is a male donor in good health and CMV-seronegative. The sequencing input was PBMCs.

Here the CDR3 reads CSSSLAAGGTEAFF. CDR3 DNA sequence: TGTTCCAGCAGCTTAGCCGCCGGAGGCACTGAAGCTTTCTTT. V and J are TRBV7-9 and TRBJ1-1, with no clear D. This CDR3 has 14 residues. Looked up from germline, CDR1 is SEHNR and CDR2 is FQNEAQ (reference sequence). Full variable domain (remainder filled in from reference TRBV7-9 and TRBJ1-1): DTGVSQNPRHKITKRGQNVTFRCDPISEHNRLYWYRQTLGQGPEFLTYFQNEAQLEKSRLLSDRFSAERPKGSFSTLEIQRTEQGDSAMYLCSSSLAAGGTEAFFGQGTRLTVV.